This is a list of T cell receptor beta chains from one sample in a study of Ad26.COV2.S vaccination and SARS-CoV-2 variants. Data came from immunoSEQ multiplex PCR; TCRdb stores just in-frame clones and leaves some out. In the table there are around 420,000 clones, roughly 90% of which are singletons. This specimen was peripheral blood, taken in a trial of Ad26.COV2.S vaccine versus placebo. These receptors all stem from a person aged 18-60 years who received the Ad26.COV2.S COVID-19 vaccine or a placebo. Each CDR3 is given with its conserved first and last residue. The D gene is left open where the match is weak. Some rows have no size entry. The others give once, few or many, or a class for an expanded clone.

size	J	D	V	DNA	CDR3
NA	TRBJ2-3	TRBD1	TRBV4-3	TGCGCCAGCAGCCATTTCTCCGGGACAGGGGGCACAGATACGCAGTATTTT	CASSHFSGTGGTDTQYF
NA	TRBJ1-5	TRBD1	TRBV19	TGTGCCAGTAGCCCCCATCAGGGGGCGAATCAGCCCCAGCATTTT	CASSPHQGANQPQHF
NA	TRBJ1-3	NA	TRBV7-9	TGTGCCAGCAGCTTATTCTCTGGAAACACCATATATTTT	CASSLFSGNTIYF
NA	TRBJ1-1	NA	TRBV7-9	TGTGCCAGCAGCTTAAGCAGGGGCTCCAGGAACACTGAAGCTTTCTTT	CASSLSRGSRNTEAFF
NA	TRBJ2-7	NA	TRBV6-1	TGTGCCAGCAGTGAAGCGCGCCCGGACCGCCCCTACGAGCAGTACTTC	CASSEARPDRPYEQYF
few	TRBJ1-6	TRBD1	TRBV30	TGTGCCTGGACAGGGGGAAGGAATTCACCCCTCCACTTT	CAWTGGRNSPLHF
NA	TRBJ1-2	NA	TRBV19	TGTGCCAGTAGTATCCCCCCGAACTATGGCTACACCTTC	CASSIPPNYGYTF
NA	TRBJ2-1	TRBD2	TRBV7-9	TGTGCCAGCAGCTCGGGGCGTCTAGCGGGTGTGGATGAGCAGTTCTTC	CASSSGRLAGVDEQFF
NA	TRBJ1-2	TRBD1	TRBV7-8	TGTGCCAGCAGCTTATATGGACAGGGATATGGCTACACCTTC	CASSLYGQGYGYTF
NA	TRBJ2-7	TRBD1	TRBV10-3	TGTGCCATCAGTGAGTCCGGGACAGGGGGCGGACCGTCCTACGAGCAGTACTTC	CAISESGTGGGPSYEQYF
NA	TRBJ1-4	NA	TRBV5-1	TGCGCCAGCAGCGAGGGGTACTGGGAAACTAATGAAAAACTGTTTTTT	CASSEGYWETNEKLFF
once	TRBJ2-1	NA	TRBV9	TGTGCCAGCAGCCCCCGTGGTGGGAGCAGGGGGGTGAATGAGCAGTTCTTC	CASSPRGGSRGVNEQFF
NA	TRBJ2-7	NA	TRBV30	TGTGCCTGGAGTGGGGGCCTTAGTCGGGAGCAGTACTTC	CAWSGGLSREQYF
few	TRBJ2-1	TRBD2	TRBV29-1	TGCAGCGGGGACACTAGCGGTCTTTACAATGAGCAGTTCTTC	CSGDTSGLYNEQFF